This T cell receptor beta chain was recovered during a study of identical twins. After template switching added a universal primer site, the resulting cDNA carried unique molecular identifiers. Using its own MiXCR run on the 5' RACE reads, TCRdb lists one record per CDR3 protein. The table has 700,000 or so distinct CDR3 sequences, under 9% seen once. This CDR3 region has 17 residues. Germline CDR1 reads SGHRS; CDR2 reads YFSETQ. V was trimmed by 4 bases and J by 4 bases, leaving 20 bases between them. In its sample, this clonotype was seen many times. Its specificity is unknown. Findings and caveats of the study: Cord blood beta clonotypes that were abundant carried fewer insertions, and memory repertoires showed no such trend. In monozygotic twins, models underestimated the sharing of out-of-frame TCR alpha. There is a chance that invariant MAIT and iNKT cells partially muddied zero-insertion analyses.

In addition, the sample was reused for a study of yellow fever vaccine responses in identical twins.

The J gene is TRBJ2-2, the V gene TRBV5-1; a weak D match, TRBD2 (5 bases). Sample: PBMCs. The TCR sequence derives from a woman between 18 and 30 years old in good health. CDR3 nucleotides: TGCGCCAGCAGCCCCTGGGCTATCTCTGAGGGCACCGGGGAGCTGTTTTTT. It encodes CASSPWAISEGTGELFF.